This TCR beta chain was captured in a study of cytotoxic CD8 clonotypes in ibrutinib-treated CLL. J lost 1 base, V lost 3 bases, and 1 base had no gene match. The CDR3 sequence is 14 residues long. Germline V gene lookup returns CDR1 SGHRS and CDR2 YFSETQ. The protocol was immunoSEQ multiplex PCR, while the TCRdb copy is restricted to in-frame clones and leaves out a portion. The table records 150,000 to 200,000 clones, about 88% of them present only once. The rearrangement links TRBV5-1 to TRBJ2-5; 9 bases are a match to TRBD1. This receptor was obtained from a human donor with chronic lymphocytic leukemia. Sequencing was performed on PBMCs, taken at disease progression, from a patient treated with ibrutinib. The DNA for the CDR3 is TGCGCCAGCAGCTCGGGACAGGGCCAAGAGACCCAGTACTTC. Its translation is CASSSGQGQETQYF.